This T cell receptor (beta chain) was captured by sequencing in a study of control samples from healthy donors and cancer patients. Germline V gene data show CDR1 as MNHEY and CDR2 as SVGEGT. V lost 8 bases, J lost 4 bases, and 9 bases stayed unmatched. This CDR3 contains 15 residues. Some clones are missing from TCRdb's copy, which holds only in-frame ones; the method was immunoSEQ multiplex PCR. This table has some 160,000 clones, about nine tenths appearing once. The rearrangement links TRBV6-2 or TRBV6-3 to TRBJ2-2; TRBD2 agrees at 8 bases. Sequences were obtained from blood. The receptor was isolated from a man aged 30-40 years in good health. The CDR3 sequence is CASGPGGAPTGELFF. The CDR3 bases are TGTGCCAGCGGCCCCGGGGGGGCCCCCACCGGGGAGCTGTTTTTT.